This entry is about one T cell receptor beta chain. Its antigen is not known. Germline and junction disagree at one end, which may indicate a read error. Germline values: CDR1 SGHAT, CDR2 FQNNGV. The CDR3 runs to 16 residues. Production of TCR beta cDNA used around 0.45 ug total RNA together with a constant-region primer. Slightly modified ARM-PCR, run as three nested multiplex PCR rounds, produced the TCR beta libraries. A C-beta reverse primer and TRBV1-TRBV30 forward primers served in each of the first two PCR rounds, at about 10 cycles apiece. TCRdb re-called the multiplex PCR reads with MiXCR, one entry per CDR3 protein. The repertoire consists of about 100,000 distinct CDR3 sequences, with 65% to 75% occurring once and the leading ten covering 12%. Both RNA and DNA were isolated together from approximately 20-30 mg of bulk tissue that had not been sorted. Uniformly, tumor samples exhibited a viable tumor cell fraction exceeding 85%.

This sample stems from a study of tumor-infiltrating lymphocytes in primary liver carcinoma. Background on the study: The study obtained roughly 3.5 to 7.5 million productive TCRbeta reads per sample, similar across tissue types. Study-wide findings and caveats: Pairs of tumor regions overlapped more than tumor-adjacent and tumor-blood pairs did.

The sequencing input was liver tumor tissue from sampling region 2. The subset: tumor region T2, inferior pole. The chain carries TRBV11-2 and TRBJ1-2; D is uncertain. This TCR derives from an older woman with primary liver carcinoma and hepatitis B virus infection. The DNA of the CDR3 is TGTACCAGCTTAGATCCGATCAGGACGCTGCGCTATGGCTACACCTTC. Encoded protein: CTSLDPIRTLRYGYTF.